This T cell receptor (beta chain) comes out of a study of blood T cells in healthy people across ages. The authors ran a second PCR of about 7 to 11 cycles using a sample-barcoded 5' primer and a J-beta primer mix. TCRdb called the 5' RACE reads again in MiXCR, with one record for every CDR3 protein. The sample lists 700,000 or so distinct CDR3 sequences; less than 45% were seen once. General study findings and limits: The CMV status of each donor remained undetermined, and this could have confounded shifts in expanded clonotypes. Diversity of TCR beta per million T cells declined in a roughly linear way with age. In long-lived donors, naive CD4+ cell counts and diversity exceeded those of aged donors.

The germline V gene has CDR1 DFQATT and CDR2 SNEGSKA (reference sequence). The CDR3 is 14 residues long. V dropped 3 bases and J dropped 0 bases, with 9 bases sitting between them. As to this clonotype: Its target is unknown.

V gene TRBV20-1 combines with J gene TRBJ2-1; D possibly corresponds to TRBD1 (6 bases). This TCR came from a man at least 80 years old in good health. The sequenced material came from blood. CDR3 bases: TGCAGTGCTAGCGGACAGACCTCCTACAATGAGCAGTTCTTC. Its protein product is CSASGQTSYNEQFF.